The 12 T cell receptor beta chains below all came from one sample that was sequenced in a study of CXCR3-negative and CXCR3-positive naive CD8 T cells. 5' RACE that incorporated UMI labels was used to prepare the TRB cDNA libraries. TCRdb reworked the 5' RACE reads into one entry per CDR3 protein, no DNA. The sample's table shows roughly 89,000 distinct CDR3 sequences. Sequencing input: naive CXCR3- CD8+ T cells from blood. Subset noted: CD45RO-CCR7+CD27+CD95- naive CD8+ T cells lacking CXCR3 (TNR3-). Every receptor here comes from a human donor in good health. Some clones in this sample may be carry-over from other donors' samples.

J is TRBJ2-7 and V is TRBV12-3 or TRBV12-4; TCRdb selects TRBD1, and the lack of DNA leaves this call unchecked. The CDR3 runs to 14 residues. The CDR3 loop reads CASSPGTGEHEQYF.

V usage is TRBV5-1 and J usage is TRBJ2-7; TCRdb returns TRBD1, unconfirmable since there is no DNA. In germline, CDR1 is SGHRS, CDR2 YFSETQ. The CDR3 contains 16 residues. CDR3: CASSPFGGGKTYEQYF.

The rearrangement links TRBV10-3 to TRBJ2-7; TCRdb calls TRBD1, which cannot be checked without DNA. CDR1 is ENHRY, CDR2 SYGVKD, per germline. The CDR3 is 15 residues long. CDR3 amino acids: CAISDEQGRPYEQYF.

The chain couples TRBV7-9 to TRBJ2-5; there is no DNA to check the TCRdb D call of TRBD1. Germline V lookup: CDR1 SEHNR, CDR2 FQNEAQ (reference sequence). The CDR3 has 22 residues. The CDR3 sequence is CASSSTSGTLSFSGRVQETQYF.

The chain has TRBV3-1 and TRBJ2-7; the TCRdb D gene call, TRBD1, has no DNA to confirm it. Germline lookup yields CDR1 LGHDT and CDR2 YNNKEL (reference sequence). This CDR3 region has 15 residues. The CDR3 sequence: CASSQDTGGNYEQYF.

V usage is TRBV27 and J usage is TRBJ1-2; the D gene TCRdb calls, TRBD1, cannot be checked with no DNA. The CDR3 consists of 12 residues. Per germline, CDR1 MNHEY and CDR2 SMNVEV (reference sequence). This CDR3 reads CASSSGGGPNTF.

The chain couples TRBV27 to TRBJ1-2; TCRdb gives TRBD1 as the D gene, but with no DNA this cannot be confirmed. The V gene's germline CDR1 is MNHEY and CDR2 SMNVEV (reference sequence). This CDR3 contains 15 residues. The CDR3 protein is CASSLWGQGMNGYTF.

The CDR3: CSARDHTRSYEQYF. V and J are TRBV20-1 and TRBJ2-7. The CDR3 has 14 amino acids. CDR1 and CDR2 (germline): DFQATT, SNEGSKA (reference sequence).

The V call is TRBV29-1, the J call TRBJ2-1. The CDR3 is 12 amino acids. Germline loops: CDR1 SQVTM, CDR2 ANQGSEA. CDR3 residues: CSVEVRYNEQFF.

This sequence joins TRBV29-1 and TRBJ2-2; without DNA, the TCRdb call of TRBD1 cannot be checked. The germline V gene encodes CDR1 SQVTM and CDR2 ANQGSEA. This CDR3 is built from 12 residues. CDR3: CSVDGQAGELFF.

This chain connects TRBV4-3 to TRBJ2-1; TCRdb picks TRBD2, but there is no DNA to check that call. The germline gives CDR1 LGHNA, CDR2 YSLEER. CDR3 length: 16 residues. This chain's CDR3 is CASSQATSLSYNEQFF.

The V and J genes are TRBV7-8 and TRBJ1-1. In germline, CDR1 is SGHVS, CDR2 FQNEAQ. The CDR3 extends over 13 amino acids. The CDR3 loop reads CASSLGPRTEAFF.